Given below is one TCR beta chain in context. Its antigen is unidentified. The protocol attached unique molecular identifiers to individual cDNA molecules. In TCRdb, the 5' RACE reads were re-called with MiXCR into one record per CDR3 protein. The table lists around 50,000 distinct CDR3 sequences, approximately 6% of them singletons. The data belong to a study of early T cells in non-severe SARS-CoV-2 infection. As for the study in general: Sequencing was performed on bulk RNA from unsorted whole blood, leaving chains unpaired.

Germline CDR1 and CDR2: SGHAT and FQNNGV. This CDR3 has 15 residues. V was cut by 5 bases and J by 9 bases, with 22 bases left in between. Notes on the study in general: The VDJdb matching leaned toward anti-spike CD8 responses and overlooked private and CD4 specificities.

Material: whole blood. The chain has TRBV11-2 and TRBJ2-5; D may match TRBD1 or TRBD2 (5 bases each). The TCR comes from an adult who was a healthcare worker with PCR-confirmed SARS-CoV-2 infection or an uninfected control (not recorded which). The CDR3 region has the DNA TGTGCCAGCAGCCTCGACCCGGGGCCTCCCTTGGCCCAGTACTTC. This sequence encodes CASSLDPGPPLAQYF. The full variable domain, rest sourced from reference TRBV11-2 and TRBJ2-5, is EAGVAQSPRYKIIEKRQSVAFWCNPISGHATLYWYQQILGQGPKLLIQFQNNGVVDDSQLPKDRFSAERLKGVDSTLKIQPAKLEDSAVYLCASSLDPGPPLAQYFGPGTRLLVL.